The rows below give T cell receptor beta chains drawn from one sample of a study of blood T cell repertoires in COVID-19. The data were produced by immunoSEQ multiplex PCR, yet TCRdb's version contains in-frame clones alone and is incomplete. The sample has over 350,000 clones, around nine tenths seen once; the top ten hold around 10%. The material sequenced was PBMCs or T cells enriched from blood (not recorded which). The receptors here all came from a woman in her 50s who had recovered from COVID-19. Both conserved end residues are part of each CDR3. D genes are given only for firm matches. Rows give clone size only sometimes, using once, few, many, or a class for an expanded clone.

d_gene	v_gene	j_gene	abundance	CDR3aa	CDR3nt
TRBD2	TRBV5-1	TRBJ2-5	-	CASSLFKRGAGETQYF	TGCGCCAGCAGCCTCTTCAAGCGGGGGGCCGGGGAGACCCAGTACTTC
-	TRBV3-1/TRBV3-2	TRBJ1-2	-	CASSQTPRERYGYTF	TGTGCCAGCAGCCAAACCCCGCGGGAGCGTTATGGCTACACCTTC
TRBD1	TRBV27	TRBJ1-4	few	CASSAQGAWSEKLFF	TGTGCCAGCAGTGCACAGGGGGCTTGGAGTGAAAAACTGTTTTTT
-	TRBV5-8	TRBJ1-2	once	CASSYRDSYYGYTF	TGTGCCAGCAGCTACCGTGACAGTTACTATGGCTACACCTTC
-	TRBV5-6	TRBJ2-6	-	CASSLRLSGANVLTF	TGTGCCAGCAGCTTGAGACTCTCTGGGGCCAACGTCCTGACTTTC
-	TRBV4-3	TRBJ1-1	-	CASSLNTPTEAFF	TGCGCCAGCAGCCTGAACACCCCAACTGAAGCTTTCTTT
-	TRBV7-9	TRBJ2-3	-	CASSPPVERTDTQYF	TGTGCCAGCAGCCCCCCGGTGGAGAGGACAGATACGCAGTATTTT
-	TRBV12-3/TRBV12-4	TRBJ2-3	few	CASSSRDTQYF	TGTGCCAGCAGTTCCAGGGATACGCAGTATTTT
TRBD2	TRBV7-2	TRBJ2-7	-	CASSPRLAGAKGEQYF	TGTGCCAGCAGCCCGAGACTAGCGGGGGCCAAAGGCGAGCAGTACTTC
TRBD2	TRBV2	TRBJ2-3	-	CASLLAGGRDTQYF	TGTGCCAGCCTCCTAGCGGGGGGGAGAGATACGCAGTATTTT
TRBD1	TRBV11-1	TRBJ1-2	-	CASRSGQGVDGYTF	TGTGCCAGCAGGTCGGGACAGGGTGTAGATGGCTACACCTTC
-	TRBV11-3	TRBJ2-5	-	CASSSGARETQYF	TGTGCCAGCAGCTCTGGAGCAAGGGAGACCCAGTACTTC
-	TRBV24-1	TRBJ2-3	-	CATSDQSRVGATDTQYF	TGTGCCACCAGTGATCAATCCAGGGTTGGGGCCACAGATACGCAGTATTTT
-	TRBV5-6	TRBJ1-1	-	CASSFGGEAFF	TGTGCCAGCAGCTTTGGAGGTGAAGCTTTCTTT
-	TRBV2	TRBJ1-4	few	CASSARETTNEKLFF	TGTGCCAGCAGTGCGCGGGAAACAACTAATGAAAAACTGTTTTTT
-	TRBV23-1	TRBJ1-5	-	CASTPQGKKGDQPQHF	TGCGCCAGCACCCCCCAGGGGAAGAAGGGCGATCAGCCCCAGCATTTT
-	TRBV7-9	TRBJ2-1	-	CASSLDLDYEQFF	TGTGCCAGCAGCTTAGATCTGGACTATGAGCAGTTCTTC
-	TRBV27	TRBJ2-1	-	CASSRRRRDNEQFF	TGTGCCAGCAGCCGAAGACGCAGGGACAATGAGCAGTTCTTC
-	TRBV5-1	TRBJ1-1	-	CASSPGDTEAFF	TGCGCCAGTTCACCGGGGGACACTGAAGCTTTCTTT
TRBD1	TRBV30	TRBJ1-6	-	CAWKIGQAAPLHF	TGTGCCTGGAAAATTGGACAGGCTGCACCCCTCCACTTT
TRBD1	TRBV6-5	TRBJ1-6	-	CASSHDRVSPLHF	TGTGCCAGCAGCCATGACAGGGTTTCACCCCTCCACTTT
TRBD1	TRBV19	TRBJ2-2	once	CASSILSPGQGRSGELFF	TGTGCCAGTAGTATTTTATCTCCTGGACAGGGGAGGTCCGGGGAGCTGTTTTTT
-	TRBV28	TRBJ1-1	-	CASSVPIYTEAFF	TGTGCCAGCAGCGTCCCTATCTACACTGAAGCTTTCTTT
-	TRBV7-2	TRBJ2-2	once	CATMMTVTNTGELFF	TGTGCCACCATGATGACAGTCACGAACACCGGGGAGCTGTTTTTT
-	TRBV7-7	TRBJ2-7	-	CASSLELRDSLSESSSYEQYF	TGTGCTAGCAGCTTAGAACTCCGGGACTCCTTGTCGGAATCTAGCTCCTACGAGCAGTACTTC
-	TRBV28	TRBJ1-6	-	CASSGRDSPLHF	TGTGCCAGCAGTGGGAGGGATTCACCCCTCCACTTT
TRBD2	TRBV5-1	TRBJ2-5	-	CASDRGGPKETQYF	TGCGCCAGCGATCGGGGGGGCCCTAAAGAGACCCAGTACTTC
-	TRBV5-5	TRBJ1-5	-	CASSWGESGPQHF	TGTGCCAGCAGCTGGGGGGAGAGCGGGCCCCAGCATTTT
TRBD1	TRBV28	TRBJ2-3	once	CASSFTRGLIDTQYF	TGTGCCAGCAGTTTCACCAGGGGGCTGATAGATACGCAGTATTTT
TRBD1	TRBV18	TRBJ2-7	-	CASSPPGQGDRYSYEQYF	TGTGCCAGCTCACCACCGGGACAGGGAGATAGATACTCCTACGAGCAGTACTTC
-	TRBV27	TRBJ1-4	once	CASGHSPGRDSLKEKLFF	TGTGCCAGCGGACACAGCCCCGGACGAGATTCTTTAAAGGAAAAACTGTTTTTT
-	TRBV4-1	TRBJ1-5	-	CASSQDGGERSDQPQHF	TGCGCCAGCAGCCAAGACGGAGGGGAAAGGAGTGATCAGCCCCAGCATTTT
-	TRBV27	TRBJ2-2	-	CASSLSEGTGVTGELFF	TGTGCCAGCAGTTTGAGCGAGGGGACGGGGGTTACCGGGGAGCTGTTTTTT
TRBD1	TRBV11-2	TRBJ2-7	-	CASSFGTGYDEQYF	TGTGCCAGCAGCTTCGGGACAGGATACGACGAGCAGTACTTC
TRBD2	TRBV5-1	TRBJ2-1	-	CASRGGESYNEQFF	TGCGCCAGCCGCGGGGGGGAGAGCTACAATGAGCAGTTCTTC
-	TRBV10-3	TRBJ2-7	-	CAIRGTSLYEQYF	TGTGCCATCAGGGGGACAAGTTTGTACGAGCAGTACTTC
-	TRBV5-1	TRBJ2-3	-	CASSPMGRHTQYF	TGCGCCAGCAGCCCTATGGGCCGCCATACGCAGTATTTT
-	TRBV2	TRBJ2-5	once	CASSGDSSSAQTQYF	TGTGCCAGCAGTGGGGATTCCTCTAGCGCTCAGACCCAGTACTTC
-	TRBV7-3	TRBJ2-3	-	CASSPAGYSTDTQYF	TGTGCCAGCAGCCCCGCAGGGTATTCCACAGATACGCAGTATTTT
TRBD2	TRBV7-9	TRBJ2-5	-	CASSLYPGGAETQYF	TGTGCCAGCAGCTTATATCCGGGGGGTGCCGAGACCCAGTACTTC
-	TRBV10-3	TRBJ1-2	-	CAISYGLGDYGYTF	TGTGCCATCAGCTACGGGTTAGGGGACTATGGCTACACCTTC
TRBD2	TRBV3-1/TRBV3-2	TRBJ2-3	-	CASSLIAGGNTQYF	TGTGCCAGCAGCTTGATAGCGGGGGGAAATACGCAGTATTTT
-	TRBV18	TRBJ1-3	-	CASSRPGRSGNTIYF	TGTGCCAGCTCACGGCCAGGTCGCTCTGGAAACACCATATATTTT
TRBD1	TRBV18	TRBJ1-6	once	CASSPTGQGGDSPLHF	TGTGCCAGCTCACCGACAGGACAGGGTGGGGATTCACCCCTCCACTTT
TRBD2	TRBV7-9	TRBJ2-7	-	CASSLGGAGGSSYEQYF	TGTGCCAGCAGCTTAGGGGGAGCGGGGGGATCCTCCTACGAGCAGTACTTC
-	TRBV10-3	TRBJ2-1	-	CAISESMGVEQFF	TGTGCCATCAGTGAGTCGATGGGAGTTGAGCAGTTCTTC
-	TRBV30	TRBJ1-1	-	CAWISGGPEAFF	TGTGCCTGGATCAGCGGCGGACCCGAAGCTTTCTTT
-	TRBV5-8	TRBJ2-2	-	CASRPVGQLYTGELFF	TGTGCCAGCAGGCCCGTGGGACAACTCTACACCGGGGAGCTGTTTTTT
TRBD1	TRBV30	TRBJ1-5	-	CAWSTGEYQPQHF	TGTGCCTGGAGTACAGGGGAATACCAGCCCCAGCATTTT
-	TRBV4-3	TRBJ1-6	-	CASSSRRTANNSPLHF	TGCGCCAGCAGCTCGCGCCGGACAGCGAATAATTCACCCCTCCACTTT